The clone carrying this TCR beta chain was seen only a few times. Its antigen is unknown. TCRdb called the 5' RACE reads again in MiXCR, with one record for every CDR3 protein. The sample holds tens of thousands of distinct CDR3 sequences; roughly an eighth are singletons and the top ten take around 4.3%. The entry originates in a study of spatial heterogeneity in lung cancer. The time point was: sample taken at primary tumor resection. Tumor, nontumor lung or frozen PBMC supplied whole RNA, sequenced without sorting. The donors comprised about 70 untreated early-stage non-small cell lung cancer patients. The CDR3 consists of 16 residues. Germline CDR1 is SEHNR and CDR2 is FQNEAQ (reference sequence). The junction had 7 bases not matched to a gene; V was cut back by 4 bases and J by 1 base. Whole-study findings and limits: At resection, ubiquitous expanded tumor TCRs appeared in blood more than at follow-up.

This TCR was sampled from a male donor with early-stage non-small cell lung cancer. The chain links TRBV7-9 to TRBJ1-3; 7 nucleotides agree with TRBD1. The material sequenced was PBMCs, taken at surgery. CDR3 DNA sequence: TGTGCCAGCAGCTCCCCAAACAGGGGATCTGGAAACACCATATATTTT. This sequence encodes CASSSPNRGSGNTIYF.